This TCR beta chain was found in a study of blood T cell repertoires in COVID-19. Background on the study: The United States, Italy and Spain provided the acute and convalescent COVID-19 samples.

Germline CDR1 is LGHDT and CDR2 is YNNKEL (reference sequence). Germline trimming cut 4 bases from V and 5 bases from J; bases unmatched to any gene: 11. The CDR3 runs to 16 residues. In the original processing: The authors estimated nucleated cell counts from reference gene primer amplification. Some clones are missing from TCRdb's copy, which holds only in-frame ones; the method was immunoSEQ multiplex PCR. Clonal size and the V and J genes are those of that table, whereas D and trimming came from the DNA. In the table there are approximately 150,000 clones, over 75% of which are singletons. Clinical histories supplied by participants themselves formed the basis of cohort assignment. A single count supports this clone.

This sequence joins TRBV3-1 (or the pseudogene TRBV3-2) and TRBJ1-2; 9 bases map to TRBD1. The clonotype was recovered from a man aged 45-65 years in a cohort exposed to, infected with or recovered from COVID-19 (not recorded which). What was sequenced was PBMCs or T cells enriched from blood (not recorded which). This CDR3 reads CASSPQFPGQGYGYTF. Here the CDR3 DNA reads TGTGCCAGCAGCCCACAATTCCCGGGACAGGGATATGGCTACACCTTC.